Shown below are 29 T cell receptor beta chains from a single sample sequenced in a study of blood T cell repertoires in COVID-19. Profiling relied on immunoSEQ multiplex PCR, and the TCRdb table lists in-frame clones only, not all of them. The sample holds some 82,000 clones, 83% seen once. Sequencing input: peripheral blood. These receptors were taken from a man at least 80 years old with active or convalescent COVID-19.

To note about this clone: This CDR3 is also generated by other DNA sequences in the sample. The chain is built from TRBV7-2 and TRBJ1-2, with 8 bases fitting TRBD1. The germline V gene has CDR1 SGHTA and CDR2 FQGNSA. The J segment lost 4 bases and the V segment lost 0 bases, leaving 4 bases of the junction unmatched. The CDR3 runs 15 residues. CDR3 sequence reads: CASSLAGQGAYGYTF. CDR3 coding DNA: TGTGCCAGCAGCTTAGCGGGGCAGGGGGCCTATGGCTACACCTTC.

CDR3 protein: CASSTPGTGAKKFF. In nucleotides, the CDR3 is TGTGCCAGCAGCACCCCCGGGACAGGGGCGAAGAAGTTCTTC. The rearrangement uses TRBV28 and TRBJ2-1, with 10 bases matching TRBD1. Germline V lookup: CDR1 MDHEN, CDR2 SYDVKM. The CDR3 is 14 amino acids. The ends lost 6 bases at V and 14 bases at J; junction bases unmatched: 13. Based on the CDR3 plus reference TRBV28 and TRBJ2-1, the full variable domain is DVKVTQSSRYLVKRTGEKVFLECVQDMDHENMFWYRQDPGLGLRLIYFSYDVKMKEKGDIPEGYSVSREKKERFSLILESASTNQTSMYLCASSTPGTGAKKFFGPGTRLTVL.

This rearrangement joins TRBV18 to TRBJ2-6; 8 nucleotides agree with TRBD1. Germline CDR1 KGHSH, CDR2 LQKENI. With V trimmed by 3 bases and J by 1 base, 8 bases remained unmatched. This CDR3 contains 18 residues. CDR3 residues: CASSPGQGLLSGANVLTF. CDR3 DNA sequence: TGTGCCAGCTCACCCGGACAGGGTCTTCTATCTGGGGCCAACGTCCTGACTTTC.

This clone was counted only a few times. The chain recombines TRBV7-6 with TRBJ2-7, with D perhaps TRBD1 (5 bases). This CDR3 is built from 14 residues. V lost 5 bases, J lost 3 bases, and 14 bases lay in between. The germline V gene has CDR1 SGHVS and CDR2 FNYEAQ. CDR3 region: CASSVDSQVYEQYF. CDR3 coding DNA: TGTGCCAGCAGCGTTGACAGCCAAGTCTACGAGCAGTACTTC. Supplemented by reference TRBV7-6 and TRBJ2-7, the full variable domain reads GAGVSQSPRYKVTKRGQDVALRCDPISGHVSLYWYRQALGQGPEFLTYFNYEAQQDKSGLPNDRFSAERPEGSISTLTIQRTEQRDSAMYRCASSVDSQVYEQYFGPGTRLTVT.

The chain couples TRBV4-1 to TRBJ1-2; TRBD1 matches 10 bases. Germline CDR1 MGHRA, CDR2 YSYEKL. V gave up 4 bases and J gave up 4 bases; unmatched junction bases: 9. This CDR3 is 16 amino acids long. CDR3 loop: CASSRDGQGVTYGYTF. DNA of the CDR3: TGCGCCAGCAGCCGAGACGGACAGGGGGTTACCTATGGCTACACCTTC.

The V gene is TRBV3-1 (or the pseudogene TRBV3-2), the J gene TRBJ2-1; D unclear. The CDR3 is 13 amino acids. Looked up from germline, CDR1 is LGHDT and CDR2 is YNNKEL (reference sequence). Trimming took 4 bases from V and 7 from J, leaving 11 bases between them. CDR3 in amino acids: CASSPDGENEQFF. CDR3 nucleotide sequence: TGTGCCAGCAGCCCAGACGGAGAGAATGAGCAGTTCTTC.

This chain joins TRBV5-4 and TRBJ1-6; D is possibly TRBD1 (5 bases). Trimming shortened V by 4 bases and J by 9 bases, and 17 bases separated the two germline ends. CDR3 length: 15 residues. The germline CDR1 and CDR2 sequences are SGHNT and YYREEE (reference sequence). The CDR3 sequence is CASSRGGVSRSPLHF. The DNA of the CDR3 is TGTGCCAGCAGCCGCGGGGGGGTGAGCCGTTCACCCCTCCACTTT.

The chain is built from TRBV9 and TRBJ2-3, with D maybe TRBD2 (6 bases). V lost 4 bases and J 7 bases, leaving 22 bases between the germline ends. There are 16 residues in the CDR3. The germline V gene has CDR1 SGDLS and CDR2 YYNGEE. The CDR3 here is CASSPPGEPLTNTQYF. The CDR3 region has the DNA TGTGCCAGCAGCCCCCCGGGGGAACCTCTGACAAATACGCAGTATTTT.

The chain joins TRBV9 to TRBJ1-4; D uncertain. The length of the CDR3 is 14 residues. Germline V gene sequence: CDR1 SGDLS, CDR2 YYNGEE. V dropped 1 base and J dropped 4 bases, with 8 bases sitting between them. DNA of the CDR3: TGTGCCAGCAGCGTACCCGGAGATAATGAAAAACTGTTTTTT. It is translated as CASSVPGDNEKLFF.

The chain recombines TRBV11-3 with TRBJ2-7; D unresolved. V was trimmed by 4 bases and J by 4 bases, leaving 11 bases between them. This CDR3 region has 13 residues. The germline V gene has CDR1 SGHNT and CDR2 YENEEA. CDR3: CASSSDLGYEQYF. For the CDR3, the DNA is TGTGCCAGCAGCTCCGACCTCGGGTACGAGCAGTACTTC.

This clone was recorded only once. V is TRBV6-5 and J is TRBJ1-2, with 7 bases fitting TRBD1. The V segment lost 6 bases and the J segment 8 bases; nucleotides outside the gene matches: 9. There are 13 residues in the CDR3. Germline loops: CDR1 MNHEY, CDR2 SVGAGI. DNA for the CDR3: TGTGCCAGCAGCCCCGACAGGGATTTGGGCTACACCTTC. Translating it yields CASSPDRDLGYTF.

The CDR3 DNA follows: TGCGCCAGCAGCCTCGACAGGGATCACTATGGCTACACCTTC. This codes for CASSLDRDHYGYTF. This chain uses TRBV5-1 with TRBJ1-2; 7 nucleotides align to TRBD1. This CDR3 is built from 14 residues. Germline CDR1 and CDR2: SGHRS and YFSETQ. V shed 4 bases, J shed 3 bases, and the junction held 6 bases outside the gene matches. The variable domain in full, with the rest retrieved from reference TRBV5-1 and TRBJ1-2, is KAGVTQTPRYLIKTRGQQVTLSCSPISGHRSVSWYQQTPGQGLQFLFEYFSETQRNKGNFPGRFSGRQFSNSRSEMNVSTLELGDSALYLCASSLDRDHYGYTFGSGTRLTVV.

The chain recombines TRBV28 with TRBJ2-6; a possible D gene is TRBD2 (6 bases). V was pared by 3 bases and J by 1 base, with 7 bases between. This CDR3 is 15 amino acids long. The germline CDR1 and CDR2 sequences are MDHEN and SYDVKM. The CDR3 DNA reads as TGTGCCAGCAGTTTGGGGAGGTCTGGGGCCAACGTCCTGACTTTC. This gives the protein CASSLGRSGANVLTF. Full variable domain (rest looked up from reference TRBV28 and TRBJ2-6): DVKVTQSSRYLVKRTGEKVFLECVQDMDHENMFWYRQDPGLGLRLIYFSYDVKMKEKGDIPEGYSVSREKKERFSLILESASTNQTSMYLCASSLGRSGANVLTFGAGSRLTVL.

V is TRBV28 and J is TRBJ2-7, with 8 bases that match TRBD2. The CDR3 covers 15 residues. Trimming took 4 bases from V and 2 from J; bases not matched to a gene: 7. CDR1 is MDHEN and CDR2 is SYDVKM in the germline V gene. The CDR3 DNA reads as TGTGCCAGCAGTTCCAGATCGGGACTAGCCTACGAGCAGTACTTC. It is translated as CASSSRSGLAYEQYF. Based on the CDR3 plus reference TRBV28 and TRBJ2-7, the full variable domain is DVKVTQSSRYLVKRTGEKVFLECVQDMDHENMFWYRQDPGLGLRLIYFSYDVKMKEKGDIPEGYSVSREKKERFSLILESASTNQTSMYLCASSSRSGLAYEQYFGPGTRLTVT.

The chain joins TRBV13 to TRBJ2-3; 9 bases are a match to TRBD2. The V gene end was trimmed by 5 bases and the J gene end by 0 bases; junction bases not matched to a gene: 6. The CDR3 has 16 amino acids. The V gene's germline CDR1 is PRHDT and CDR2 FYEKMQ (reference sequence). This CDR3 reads CASSPTSGPSTDTQYF. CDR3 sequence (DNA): TGTGCCAGCAGCCCAACTAGCGGGCCTAGCACAGATACGCAGTATTTT.

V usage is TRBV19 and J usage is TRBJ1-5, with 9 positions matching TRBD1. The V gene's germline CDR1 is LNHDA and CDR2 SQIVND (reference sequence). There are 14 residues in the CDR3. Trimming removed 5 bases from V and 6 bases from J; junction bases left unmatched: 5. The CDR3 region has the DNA TGTGCCAGTAGTCAGACAGGGGGAGGTCAGCCCCAGCATTTT. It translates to CASSQTGGGQPQHF.

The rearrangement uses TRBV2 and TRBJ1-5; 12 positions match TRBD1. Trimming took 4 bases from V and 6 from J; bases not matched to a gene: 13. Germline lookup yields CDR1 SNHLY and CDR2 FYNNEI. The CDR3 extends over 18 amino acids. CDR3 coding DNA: TGTGCCAGCAGTGGCCGGGACAGGGGGCGCGGGTCAGCTCAGCCCCAGCATTTT. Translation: CASSGRDRGRGSAQPQHF.

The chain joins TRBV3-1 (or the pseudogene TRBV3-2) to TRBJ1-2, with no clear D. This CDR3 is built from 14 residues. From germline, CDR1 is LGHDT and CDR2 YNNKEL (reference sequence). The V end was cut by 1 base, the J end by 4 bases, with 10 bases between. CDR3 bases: TGTGCCAGCAGCCAAGGCGCCACCCCCTATGGCTACACCTTC. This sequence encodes CASSQGATPYGYTF.

CDR3 nucleotide sequence: TGTGCCAGCAGCGCGGGACAGACTAATGAAAAACTGTTTTTT. Protein: CASSAGQTNEKLFF. This rearrangement joins TRBV7-9 to TRBJ1-4, with 7 bases lining up with TRBD1. Unmatched junction bases numbered 2, after V lost 5 bases and J lost 2 bases. Germline values: CDR1 SEHNR, CDR2 FQNEAQ (reference sequence). The CDR3 runs 14 residues.

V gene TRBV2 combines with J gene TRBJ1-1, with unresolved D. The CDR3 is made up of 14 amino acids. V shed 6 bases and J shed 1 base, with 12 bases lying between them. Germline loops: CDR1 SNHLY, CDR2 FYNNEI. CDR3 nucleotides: TGTGCCAGCAGAGTTAGACTGACGAACACTGAAGCTTTCTTT. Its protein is CASRVRLTNTEAFF.

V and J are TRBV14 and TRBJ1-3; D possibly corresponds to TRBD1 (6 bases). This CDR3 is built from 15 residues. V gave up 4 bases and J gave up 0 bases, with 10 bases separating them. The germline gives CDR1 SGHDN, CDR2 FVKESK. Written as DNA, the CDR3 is TGTGCCAGCAGCCTCGGACAGACCTCTGGAAACACCATATATTTT. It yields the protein CASSLGQTSGNTIYF.

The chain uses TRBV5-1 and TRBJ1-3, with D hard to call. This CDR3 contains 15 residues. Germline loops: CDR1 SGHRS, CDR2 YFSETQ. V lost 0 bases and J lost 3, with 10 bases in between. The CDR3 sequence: CASSLGSADGNTIYF. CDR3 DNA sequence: TGCGCCAGCAGCTTGGGATCGGCGGATGGAAACACCATATATTTT. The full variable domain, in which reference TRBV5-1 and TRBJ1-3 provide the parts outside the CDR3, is KAGVTQTPRYLIKTRGQQVTLSCSPISGHRSVSWYQQTPGQGLQFLFEYFSETQRNKGNFPGRFSGRQFSNSRSEMNVSTLELGDSALYLCASSLGSADGNTIYFGEGSWLTVV.

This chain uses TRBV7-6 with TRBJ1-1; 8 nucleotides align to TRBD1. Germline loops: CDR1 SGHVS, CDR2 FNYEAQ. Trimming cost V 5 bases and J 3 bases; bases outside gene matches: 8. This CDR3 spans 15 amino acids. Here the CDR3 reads CASSPRQGLDTEAFF. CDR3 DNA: TGTGCCAGCAGCCCAAGACAGGGGTTGGACACTGAAGCTTTCTTT.

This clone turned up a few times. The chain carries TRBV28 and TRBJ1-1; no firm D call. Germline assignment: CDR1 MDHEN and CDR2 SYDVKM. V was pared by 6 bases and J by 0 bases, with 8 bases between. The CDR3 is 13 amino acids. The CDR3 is CASRGVLNTEAFF. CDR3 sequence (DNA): TGTGCCAGCAGAGGAGTTTTGAACACTGAAGCTTTCTTT.

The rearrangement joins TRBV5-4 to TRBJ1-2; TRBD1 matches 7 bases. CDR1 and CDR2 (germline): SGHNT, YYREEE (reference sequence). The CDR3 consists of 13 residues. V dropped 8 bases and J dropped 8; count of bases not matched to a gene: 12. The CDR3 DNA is TGTGCCAGTCGGGACAGTGGGACCAAGGGCTACACCTTC. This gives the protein CASRDSGTKGYTF.

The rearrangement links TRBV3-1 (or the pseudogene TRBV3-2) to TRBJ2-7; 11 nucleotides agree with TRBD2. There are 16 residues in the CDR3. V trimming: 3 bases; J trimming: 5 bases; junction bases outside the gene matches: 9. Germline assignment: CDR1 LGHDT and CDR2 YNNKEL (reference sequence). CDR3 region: CASSHPLSGRANEQYF. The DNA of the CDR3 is TGTGCCAGCAGCCACCCTCTTAGCGGGAGGGCCAACGAGCAGTACTTC.

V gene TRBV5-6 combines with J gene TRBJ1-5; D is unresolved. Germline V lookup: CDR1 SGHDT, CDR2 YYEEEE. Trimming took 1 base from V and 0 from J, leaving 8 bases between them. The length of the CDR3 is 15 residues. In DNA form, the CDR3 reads TGTGCCAGCAGCTTGTTCCAAATTAGCAATCAGCCCCAGCATTTT. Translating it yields CASSLFQISNQPQHF. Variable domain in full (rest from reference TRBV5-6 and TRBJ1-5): DAGVTQSPTHLIKTRGQQVTLRCSPKSGHDTVSWYQQALGQGPQFIFQYYEEEERQRGNFPDRFSGHQFPNYSSELNVNALLLGDSALYLCASSLFQISNQPQHFGDGTRLSIL.

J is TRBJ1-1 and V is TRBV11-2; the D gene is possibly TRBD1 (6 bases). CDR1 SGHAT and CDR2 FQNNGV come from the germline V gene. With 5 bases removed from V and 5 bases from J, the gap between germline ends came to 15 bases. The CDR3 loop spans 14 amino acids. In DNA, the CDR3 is TGTGCCAGCAGCCAAAACAGGGTTAAGACTGAAGCTTTCTTT. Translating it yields CASSQNRVKTEAFF. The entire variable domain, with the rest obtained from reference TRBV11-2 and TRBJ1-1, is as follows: EAGVAQSPRYKIIEKRQSVAFWCNPISGHATLYWYQQILGQGPKLLIQFQNNGVVDDSQLPKDRFSAERLKGVDSTLKIQPAKLEDSAVYLCASSQNRVKTEAFFGQGTRLTVV.

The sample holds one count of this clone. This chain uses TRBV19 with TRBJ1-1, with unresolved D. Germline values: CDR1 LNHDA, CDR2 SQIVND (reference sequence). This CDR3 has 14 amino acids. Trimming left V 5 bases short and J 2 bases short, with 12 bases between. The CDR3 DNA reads TGTGCCAGTAGTCCTCTCGACTCCAACACTGAAGCTTTCTTT. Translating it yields CASSPLDSNTEAFF.